This T cell receptor (beta chain) is from a study of pediatric ulcerative colitis. Sequencing was performed with immunoSEQ multiplex PCR; in TCRdb, only in-frame clones are kept and a portion is missing. Of fewer than 25,000 clones listed, around 69% were seen once; the top ten hold 15% to 19%. The rectum was sampled with one to two pinch biopsies at colonoscopy. Study-level points and caveats: Ulcerative colitis patients shared more blood-rectal clones than controls. This repertoire reflects total lymphocytes rather than subpopulations like regulatory T cells.

With respect to this clone: Its antigen is as yet unknown.

CDR1 is SGDLS and CDR2 is YYNGEE in the germline V gene. Trimming removed 2 bases at V and 6 bases at J, with 14 bases between. The CDR3 consists of 15 residues. This clonotype originated in a boy aged 5-17 years with severe ulcerative colitis. Input material: gut tissue. The rearrangement links TRBV9 to TRBJ2-2, with D possibly TRBD2 on 6 matching bases. This CDR3 reads CASSVRGTQAGELFF. DNA of the CDR3: TGTGCCAGCAGCGTCCGCGGGACCCAGGCCGGGGAGCTGTTTTTT.